These 5 T cell receptor beta chains were all obtained from the same sample, sequenced in a study of blood T cell repertoires in COVID-19. TCRdb keeps only in-frame clones here, not all; method: immunoSEQ multiplex PCR. This sample yields about 140,000 clones, of which nearly 85% are seen a single time; roughly 3.9% belongs to the top ten. Sequenced material: PBMCs or T cells enriched from blood (not recorded which). Receptors were obtained from a man between 50 and 59 years old in a cohort exposed to, infected with or recovered from COVID-19 (not recorded which).

Details on this clone: Other DNA sequences from this sample encode an identical CDR3 as well. The CDR3 spells CASSLGGGQETQYF. CDR3 bases: TGTGCCAGCAGCCTAGGGGGGGGCCAAGAGACCCAGTACTTC. The V and J genes are TRBV7-2 and TRBJ2-5; TRBD2 is a possible D gene (7 bases). V was cut by 5 bases and J by 1 base, with 11 bases left in between. Germline CDR1 SGHTA, CDR2 FQGNSA. The CDR3 extends over 14 amino acids.

V gene TRBV6-1 combines with J gene TRBJ1-1; D is unclear. Germline CDR1 and CDR2: MNHNS and SASEGT. Trimming removed 2 bases at V and 5 bases at J, with 12 bases between. The CDR3 contains 14 residues. The CDR3 region has the DNA TGTGCCAGCAGTGAACGAGGGATTCTGACTGAAGCTTTCTTT. Translation: CASSERGILTEAFF.

This rearrangement joins TRBV11-1 to TRBJ2-7; D remains ambiguous. This CDR3 has 13 residues. Germline loops: CDR1 SGHAT, CDR2 FQDESV (reference sequence). Trimming removed 0 bases at V and 0 bases at J, with 3 bases between. CDR3 DNA sequence: TGTGCCAGCAGCTTAGCCTTCTCCTACGAGCAGTACTTC. Protein: CASSLAFSYEQYF.

The chain recombines TRBV13 with TRBJ2-7; possibly TRBD2 for D (5 bases). The CDR3 spans 15 residues. The V end lost 6 bases, the J end lost 8 bases, and 23 bases lay between the germline ends. Germline loops: CDR1 PRHDT, CDR2 FYEKMQ (reference sequence). DNA of the CDR3: TGTGCCAGCAGTTTAAACCCGGGAAGCTACGATAAGCAGTACTTC. Its translation: CASSLNPGSYDKQYF.

The sample holds a few counts of this clone. This chain links TRBV5-1 with TRBJ2-2; D is unclear. CDR1 SGHRS and CDR2 YFSETQ come from the germline V gene. The V end was cut by 4 bases, the J end by 0 bases, with 10 bases between. The CDR3 has 15 residues. In nucleotides, the CDR3 is TGCGCCAGCAGCCTGGATGGCTCGAACACCGGGGAGCTGTTTTTT. Protein sequence: CASSLDGSNTGELFF.